These 9 T cell receptor gamma chains were sequenced from one sample in a study of intestinal T cells in coeliac disease. Using approximately 220 ng of biopsy DNA, TRG was amplified with LymphoTrack primers. TCRdb reran clone calling via CATT on the multiplex PCR reads. Altogether 750 or so gamma-chain clones are present, around half being singletons, with the ten largest covering about 14%. Genomic DNA came from ten approximately 4.8-µm formalin-fixed paraffin-embedded scrolls per case. The specimen was a duodenal biopsy. These TCRs come from a human donor with celiac disease.

This clone is judged large. The chain links TRGV3 to TRGJ1 or TRGJ2. Germline CDR1 reads VTNTFY; CDR2 reads YDVSTARD (reference sequence). Trimming removed 0 bases from V and 9 bases from J; junction bases left unmatched: 8. The CDR3 contains 13 residues. CDR3 DNA: TGTGCCACCTGGGACAGGCCCAGGAGTAAGAAACTCTTT. The encoded protein is CATWDRPRSKKLF.

This clone counts as large. The rearrangement uses TRGV10 and TRGJ1 or TRGJ2. TRGV10 carries the ORF label, with uncertain function. The CDR3 is made up of 15 amino acids. The junction had 18 bases not matched to a gene; V was cut back by 8 bases and J by 7 bases. CDR3 sequence: CAAWDYQGGGYKKLF. The CDR3 DNA is TGTGCTGCGTGGGATTATCAGGGTGGAGGATATAAGAAACTCTTT.

The J gene is TRGJ1 or TRGJ2, the V gene TRGV10. TRGV10 is given ORF status, its function remaining uncertain. The CDR3 has 15 residues. The V and J ends lost 8 bases and 9 bases, in that order; junction bases with no gene match: 20. In DNA form, the CDR3 reads TGTGCTGCGTGGGACTCAGGAGGTATTTCGGGTAAGAAACTCTTT. Translated: CAAWDSGGISGKKLF.

Sample share makes this clone large. The chain carries TRGV4 and TRGJ1 or TRGJ2. The V gene's germline CDR1 is EGSTGY and CDR2 YDSYTSSV. V dropped 5 bases and J dropped 3; count of bases not matched to a gene: 7. The CDR3 covers 13 residues. CDR3: CATWGLSYYKKLF. As DNA, the CDR3 is TGTGCCACCTGGGGACTAAGTTATTATAAGAAACTCTTT.

This chain joins TRGV10 and TRGJP1. Being an ORF, TRGV10 has a function that is uncertain. The CDR3 is made up of 17 amino acids. Trimming cost V 7 bases and J 3 bases; bases outside gene matches: 15. CDR3 residues: CAAWYRVGEATGWFKIF. The CDR3 DNA reads as TGTGCTGCGTGGTACAGGGTTGGTGAGGCCACTGGTTGGTTCAAGATATTT.

This clone was seen a few times. A much larger clone differs by one base, so this may be a read error. Other nucleotide sequences in the sample specify the same CDR3. V is TRGV8 and J is TRGJP2. This CDR3 comprises 15 residues. CDR1 and CDR2 (germline): VENAVY, YDSYNSRV. The CDR3 DNA follows: TGTGCCACTTGGGATAGGGATAGTAGTGATTGGATCAAGACGTTT. Protein product: CATWDRDSSDWIKTF.

This clone was recorded a few times. Other DNA sequences in this sample translate to the same CDR3. This chain uses TRGV11 with TRGJP1. TRGV11 is an ORF, with its function uncertain. Trimming took 0 bases from V and 5 from J; bases not matched to a gene: 12. The CDR3 extends over 18 amino acids. DNA of the CDR3: TGTGCCTGCTGGATTAGGCACTGGAGTGTAACGACTGGTTGGTTCAAGATATTT. Its translation: CACWIRHWSVTTGWFKIF.

The V and J genes are TRGV10 and TRGJ1 or TRGJ2. TRGV10 is noted as an ORF with a role that remains uncertain. The CDR3 length is 13 residues. Germline trimming cut 8 bases from V and 5 bases from J; bases unmatched to any gene: 10. DNA for the CDR3: TGTGCTGCGTGGATACGAATTGATTATAAGAAACTCTTT. Translating it yields CAAWIRIDYKKLF.

The chain recombines TRGV3 with TRGJP1. Per germline, CDR1 VTNTFY and CDR2 YDVSTARD (reference sequence). CDR3 size: 14 residues. Trimming took 1 base from V and 13 from J; bases not matched to a gene: 12. The CDR3 DNA is TGTGCCACCTGGGACAGCCAGGGCTGGTTGTTCAAGATATTT. Translation: CATWDSQGWLFKIF.